Listed below are T cell receptor beta chains from one sample, sequenced in a study of spatial heterogeneity in lung cancer. TCRdb re-analysed the 5' RACE reads in MiXCR, keeping a single row per CDR3 protein. The sample has fewer than 25,000 distinct CDR3 sequences; more than 4.5% are singletons. Here the sequenced sample was lung tumor tissue, taken at surgery. The receptor source for this set is a male donor with early-stage non-small cell lung cancer. The CDR3 runs from the conserved cysteine through the conserved F or W. Each record gives: D gene, J gene, clone size, V gene, CDR3 DNA, CDR3 protein. The D gene is left open where the match is weak. Part of the rows lack a size; the others show once, few, many or a class for expanded clones.

.	TRBJ1-4	many	TRBV28	TGTGCCGCGGGGTTACATGAAAAACTGTTTTTT	CAAGLHEKLFF
TRBD2	TRBJ2-1	few	TRBV6-5	TGTGCCAGCGGGAAGCGGGAGGCCTTCAATGAGCAGTTCTTC	CASGKREAFNEQFF
.	TRBJ2-3	many	TRBV6-5	TGTGCCAGCAGGCGGGACACCACAGATACGCAGTATTTT	CASRRDTTDTQYF
.	TRBJ1-2	many	TRBV6-2/TRBV6-3	TGTGCCAGCAGCGAACCCCCGACGTACTCTAACTATGGCTACACCTTC	CASSEPPTYSNYGYTF
.	TRBJ2-2	.	TRBV5-1	TGCGCCAGCAGCTTGGAAGCCGGGGAGCTGTTTTTT	CASSLEAGELFF
.	TRBJ2-7	many	TRBV7-2	TGTGCCAGCAGCTTAGCGACCGGGAAGAACTACGAGCAGTACTTC	CASSLATGKNYEQYF
.	TRBJ1-2	many	TRBV10-3	TGTGCCATCACCGACGGGACTGGCTACACCTTC	CAITDGTGYTF
TRBD1	TRBJ1-4	many	TRBV13	TGTGCCAGCAGCTTAAGGCAGGGGGGTAATGAAAAACTGTTTTTT	CASSLRQGGNEKLFF
TRBD2	TRBJ2-5	medium-sized	TRBV20-1	TGCAGTGCTGGGGGACTAGAAGGCCGGGAGACCCAGTACTTC	CSAGGLEGRETQYF
TRBD2	TRBJ2-3	few	TRBV5-6	TGTGCCAGCAGCATCCGTTCTGGGGGGGGCACAGATACGCAGTATTTT	CASSIRSGGGTDTQYF
.	TRBJ2-5	many	TRBV5-1	TGCGCCAGCAGCTCCGGTCCTTTAGAGACCCAGTACTTC	CASSSGPLETQYF